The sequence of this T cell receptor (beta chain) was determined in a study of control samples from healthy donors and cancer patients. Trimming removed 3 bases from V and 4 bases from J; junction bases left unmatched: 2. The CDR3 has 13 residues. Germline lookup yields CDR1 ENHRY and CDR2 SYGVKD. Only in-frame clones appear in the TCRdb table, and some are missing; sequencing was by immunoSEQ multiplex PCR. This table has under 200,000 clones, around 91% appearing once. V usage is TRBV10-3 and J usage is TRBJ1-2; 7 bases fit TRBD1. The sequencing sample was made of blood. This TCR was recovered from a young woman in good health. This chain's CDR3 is CAISDGDSYGYTF. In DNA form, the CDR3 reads TGTGCCATCAGTGACGGGGACAGCTATGGCTACACCTTC.